The T cell receptor (beta chain) under discussion was sequenced for a study of blood T cells in healthy people across ages. Healthy individuals of Caucasian origin from Russia, aged about 6 to 100, served as donors. Study results and limitations: Age showed a roughly linear inverse relationship with TCR beta diversity per million T cells. The authors considered diversity estimates from one million T cells to be underestimates.

The junction had 1 base not matched to a gene; V was cut back by 1 base and J by 1 base. In germline, CDR1 is SEHNR, CDR2 FQNEAQ (reference sequence). The CDR3 runs 16 residues. The table lists this clonotype with a few counts. Its target is unknown. A second PCR of about 7 to 12 cycles used a sample-barcoded 5' primer and a J-beta primer mix. TCRdb used MiXCR to reprocess the 5' RACE reads, holding one entry per CDR3 protein. Of roughly 700,000 distinct CDR3 sequences in the sample, roughly 49% were seen once. Sequencing used blood. V and J are TRBV7-9 and TRBJ2-7; 13 nucleotides align to TRBD2. This sequence originates from a woman aged 55-69 years in good health. CDR3 loop: CASSLGGLAGSYEQYF. DNA of the CDR3: TGTGCCAGCAGCTTAGGGGGACTAGCGGGGTCCTACGAGCAGTACTTC.